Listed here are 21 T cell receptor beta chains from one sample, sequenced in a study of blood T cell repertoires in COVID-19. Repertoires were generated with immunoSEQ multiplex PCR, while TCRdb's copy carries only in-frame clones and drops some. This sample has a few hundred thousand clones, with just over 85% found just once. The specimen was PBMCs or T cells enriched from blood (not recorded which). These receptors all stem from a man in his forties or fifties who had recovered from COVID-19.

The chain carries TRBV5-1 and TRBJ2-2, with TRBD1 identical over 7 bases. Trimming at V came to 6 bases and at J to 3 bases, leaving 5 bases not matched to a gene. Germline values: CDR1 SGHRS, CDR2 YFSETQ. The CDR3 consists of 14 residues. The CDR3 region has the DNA TGCGCCAGCAAAGGGGGCTCGGACACCGGGGAGCTGTTTTTT. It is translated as CASKGGSDTGELFF. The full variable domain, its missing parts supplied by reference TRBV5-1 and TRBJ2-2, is KAGVTQTPRYLIKTRGQQVTLSCSPISGHRSVSWYQQTPGQGLQFLFEYFSETQRNKGNFPGRFSGRQFSNSRSEMNVSTLELGDSALYLCASKGGSDTGELFFGEGSRLTVL.

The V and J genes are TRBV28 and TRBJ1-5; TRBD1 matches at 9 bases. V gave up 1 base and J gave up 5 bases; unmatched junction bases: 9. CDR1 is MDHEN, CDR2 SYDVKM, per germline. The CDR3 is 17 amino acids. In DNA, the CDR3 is TGTGCCAGCAGTTTATTTTTTTGGGGACAGGGCTATCAGCCCCAGCATTTT. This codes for CASSLFFWGQGYQPQHF.

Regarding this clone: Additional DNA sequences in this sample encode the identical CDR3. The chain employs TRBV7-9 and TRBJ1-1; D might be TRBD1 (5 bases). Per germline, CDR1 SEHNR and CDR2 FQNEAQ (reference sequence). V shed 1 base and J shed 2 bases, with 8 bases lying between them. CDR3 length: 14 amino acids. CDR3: CASSLGQGNTEAFF. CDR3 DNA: TGTGCCAGCAGCTTAGGGCAGGGAAACACTGAAGCTTTCTTT.

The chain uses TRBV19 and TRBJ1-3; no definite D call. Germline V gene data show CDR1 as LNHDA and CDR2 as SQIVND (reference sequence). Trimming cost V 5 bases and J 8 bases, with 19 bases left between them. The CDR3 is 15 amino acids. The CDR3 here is CASSSITGVVYTIYF. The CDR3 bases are TGTGCCAGTAGTTCGATCACGGGAGTGGTTTACACCATATATTTT.

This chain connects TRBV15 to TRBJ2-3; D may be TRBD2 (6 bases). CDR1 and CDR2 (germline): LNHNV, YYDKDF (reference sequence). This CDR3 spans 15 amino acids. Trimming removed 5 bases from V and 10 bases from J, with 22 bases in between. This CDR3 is CATSAGTGVPSAQYF. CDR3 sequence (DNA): TGTGCCACCAGCGCCGGGACGGGGGTCCCATCGGCGCAGTATTTT.

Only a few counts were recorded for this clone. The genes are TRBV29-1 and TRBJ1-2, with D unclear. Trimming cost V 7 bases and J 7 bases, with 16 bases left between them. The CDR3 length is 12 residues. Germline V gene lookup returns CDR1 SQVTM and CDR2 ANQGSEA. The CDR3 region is CSAHRGVGGYTF. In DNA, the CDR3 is TGCAGCGCCCATCGCGGGGTCGGTGGCTACACCTTC.

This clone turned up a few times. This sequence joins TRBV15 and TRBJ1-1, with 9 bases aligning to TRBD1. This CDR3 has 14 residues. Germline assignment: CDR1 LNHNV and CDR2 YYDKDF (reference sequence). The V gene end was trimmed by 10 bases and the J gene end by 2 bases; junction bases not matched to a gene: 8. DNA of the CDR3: TGTGCCAGTACTTGGGACAGGGTAAACACTGAAGCTTTCTTT. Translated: CASTWDRVNTEAFF.

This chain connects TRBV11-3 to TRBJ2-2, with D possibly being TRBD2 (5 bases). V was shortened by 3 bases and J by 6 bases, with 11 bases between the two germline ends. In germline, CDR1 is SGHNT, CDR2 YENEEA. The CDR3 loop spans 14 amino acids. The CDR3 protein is CASSFFGSAGELFF. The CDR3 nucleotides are TGTGCCAGCAGCTTCTTTGGGAGCGCCGGGGAGCTGTTTTTT. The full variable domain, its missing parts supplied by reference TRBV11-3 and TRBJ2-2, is EAGVVQSPRYKIIEKKQPVAFWCNPISGHNTLYWYLQNLGQGPELLIRYENEEAVDDSQLPKDRFSAERLKGVDSTLKIQPAELGDSAVYLCASSFFGSAGELFFGEGSRLTVL.

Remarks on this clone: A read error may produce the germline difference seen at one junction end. CDR3 in amino acids: CAWSPFGQNTEAFF. The CDR3 DNA sequence: TGTGCCTGGAGCCCTTTCGGACAAAACACTGAGGCTTTCTTT. The rearrangement uses TRBV30 and TRBJ1-1; D may be TRBD1 (5 bases). CDR1 and CDR2 (germline): GTSNPN, SVGIG (reference sequence). The CDR3 extends over 14 amino acids.

This CDR3 is CASSSLGQQETQYF. The CDR3 DNA is TGTGCCAGCAGTTCTCTCGGACAGCAAGAGACCCAGTACTTC. V usage is TRBV27 and J usage is TRBJ2-5; TRBD1 is a possible D gene (6 bases). This CDR3 comprises 14 residues. V was trimmed by 4 bases and J by 2 bases, leaving 11 bases between them. CDR1 and CDR2 (germline): MNHEY, SMNVEV (reference sequence).

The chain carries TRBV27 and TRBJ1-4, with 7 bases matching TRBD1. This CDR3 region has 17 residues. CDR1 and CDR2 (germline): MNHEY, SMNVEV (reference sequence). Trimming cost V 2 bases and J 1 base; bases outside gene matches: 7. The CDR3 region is CASSLHDRVRTNEKLFF. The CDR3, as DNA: TGTGCCAGCAGTTTACATGACAGGGTAAGAACTAATGAAAAACTGTTTTTT. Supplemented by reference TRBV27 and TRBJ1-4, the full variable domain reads EAQVTQNPRYLITVTGKKLTVTCSQNMNHEYMSWYRQDPGLGLRQIYYSMNVEVTDKGDVPEGYKVSRKEKRNFPLILESPSPNQTSLYFCASSLHDRVRTNEKLFFGSGTQLSVL.

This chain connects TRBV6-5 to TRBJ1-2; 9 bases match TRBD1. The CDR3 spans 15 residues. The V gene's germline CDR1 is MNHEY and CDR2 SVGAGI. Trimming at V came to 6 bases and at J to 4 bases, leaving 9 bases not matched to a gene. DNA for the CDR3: TGTGCCAGCAGCCCGGTGGGACAGGGTGCCTATGGCTACACCTTC. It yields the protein CASSPVGQGAYGYTF.

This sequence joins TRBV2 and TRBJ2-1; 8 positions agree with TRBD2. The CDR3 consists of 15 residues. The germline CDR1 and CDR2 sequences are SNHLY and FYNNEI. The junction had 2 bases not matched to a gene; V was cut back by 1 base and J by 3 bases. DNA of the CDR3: TGTGCCAGCAGTGAAGAGCTAGCGGGCTACAATGAGCAGTTCTTC. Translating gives CASSEELAGYNEQFF.

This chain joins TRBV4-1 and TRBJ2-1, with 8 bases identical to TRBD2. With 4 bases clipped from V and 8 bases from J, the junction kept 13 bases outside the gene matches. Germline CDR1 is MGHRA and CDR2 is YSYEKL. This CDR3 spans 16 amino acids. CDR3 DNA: TGCGCCAGCAGCCTCCCGTTGCGGGAGGCTACCGATGAGCAGTTCTTC. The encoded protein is CASSLPLREATDEQFF.

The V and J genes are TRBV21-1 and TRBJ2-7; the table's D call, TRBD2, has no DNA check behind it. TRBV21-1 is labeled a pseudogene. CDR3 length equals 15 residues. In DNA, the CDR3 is TGTGCCAGCAGCAAATTAATTCAGGACGAGGGCGAGCAGTACTTC. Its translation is CASSKLIQDEGEQYF.

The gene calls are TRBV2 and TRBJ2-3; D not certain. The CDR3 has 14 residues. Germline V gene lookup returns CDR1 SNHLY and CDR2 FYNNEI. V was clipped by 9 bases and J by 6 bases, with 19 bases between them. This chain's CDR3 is CARKQPLAGDTQYF. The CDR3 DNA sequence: TGTGCCAGGAAACAGCCTTTGGCAGGCGATACGCAGTATTTT.

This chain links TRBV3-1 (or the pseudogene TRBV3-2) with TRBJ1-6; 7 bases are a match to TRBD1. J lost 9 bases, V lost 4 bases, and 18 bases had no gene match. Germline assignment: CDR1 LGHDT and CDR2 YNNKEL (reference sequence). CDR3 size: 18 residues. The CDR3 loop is CASSPRVSTGTDASPLHF. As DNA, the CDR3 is TGTGCCAGCAGCCCGAGAGTTAGTACCGGGACAGATGCTTCACCCCTCCACTTT.

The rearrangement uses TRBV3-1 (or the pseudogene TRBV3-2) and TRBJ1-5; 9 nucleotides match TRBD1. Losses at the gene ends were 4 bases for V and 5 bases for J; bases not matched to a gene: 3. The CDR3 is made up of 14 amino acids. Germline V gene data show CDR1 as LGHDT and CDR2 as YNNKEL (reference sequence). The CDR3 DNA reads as TGTGCCAGCAGCCCGACAGGGGGGCATCAGCCCCAGCATTTT. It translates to CASSPTGGHQPQHF.

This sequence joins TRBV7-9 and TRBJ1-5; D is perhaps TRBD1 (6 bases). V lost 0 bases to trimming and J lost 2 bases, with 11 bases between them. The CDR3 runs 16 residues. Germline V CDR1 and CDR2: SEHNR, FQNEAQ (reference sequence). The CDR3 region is CASSLAGPGGNQPQHF. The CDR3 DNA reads TGTGCCAGCAGCTTAGCGGGACCAGGGGGCAATCAGCCCCAGCATTTT.

For the CDR3, the DNA is TGTGCCAGCAGTCACACTAGAGGACAGGTTGTTAGCAATCAGCCCCAGCATTTT. Amino acid sequence: CASSHTRGQVVSNQPQHF. The rearrangement uses TRBV28 and TRBJ1-5, with 7 bases aligning to TRBD1. The CDR3 extends over 18 amino acids. Unmatched junction bases numbered 13, after V lost 5 bases and J lost 0 bases. Germline V lookup: CDR1 MDHEN, CDR2 SYDVKM. Together with reference TRBV28 and TRBJ1-5, the CDR3 gives the full variable domain: DVKVTQSSRYLVKRTGEKVFLECVQDMDHENMFWYRQDPGLGLRLIYFSYDVKMKEKGDIPEGYSVSREKKERFSLILESASTNQTSMYLCASSHTRGQVVSNQPQHFGDGTRLSIL.

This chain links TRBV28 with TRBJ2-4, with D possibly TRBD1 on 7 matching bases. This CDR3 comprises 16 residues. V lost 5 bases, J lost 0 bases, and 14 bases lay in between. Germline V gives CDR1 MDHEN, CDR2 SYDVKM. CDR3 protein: CASSDQGGLAKNIQYF. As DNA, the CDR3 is TGTGCCAGCAGTGATCAGGGGGGACTAGCCAAAAACATTCAGTACTTC.